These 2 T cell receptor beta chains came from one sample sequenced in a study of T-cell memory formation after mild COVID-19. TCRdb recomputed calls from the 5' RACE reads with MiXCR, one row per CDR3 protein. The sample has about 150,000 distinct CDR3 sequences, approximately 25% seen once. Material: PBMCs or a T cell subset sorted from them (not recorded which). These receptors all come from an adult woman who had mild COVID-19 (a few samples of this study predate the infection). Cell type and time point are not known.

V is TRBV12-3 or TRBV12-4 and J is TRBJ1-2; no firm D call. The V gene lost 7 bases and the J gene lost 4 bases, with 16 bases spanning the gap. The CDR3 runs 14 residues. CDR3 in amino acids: CASIPAGSLYGYTF. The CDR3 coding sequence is TGTGCCAGCATCCCAGCCGGGTCCCTCTATGGCTACACCTTC.

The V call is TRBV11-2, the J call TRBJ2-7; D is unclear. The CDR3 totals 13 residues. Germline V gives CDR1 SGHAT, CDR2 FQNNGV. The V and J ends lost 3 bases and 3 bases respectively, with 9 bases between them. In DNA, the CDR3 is TGTGCCAGCAGCTTTCTCTGGGGCTACGAGCAGTACTTC. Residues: CASSFLWGYEQYF.